Each of the 8 T cell receptor beta chains below was sequenced from the same sample in a study of shared clonotypes between healthy human individuals. The naive CD8 population came from CD45RO-negative cells selected for CCR7, without terminally differentiated effector memory CD45RA+ cells. The method was immunoSEQ multiplex PCR; TCRdb's version includes in-frame clones alone and lacks a portion of them. The data hold some 2,100,000 clones, with around 93% observed a single time. Source material: naive CD8+ T cells from PBMCs. These receptors all stem from a man between 18 and 29 years old in good health. Some clones in this sample may be carry-over from other donors' samples.

The chain combines TRBV28 with TRBJ2-5, with 10 bases identical to TRBD2. Germline trimming cut 4 bases from V and 2 bases from J; bases unmatched to any gene: 10. CDR1 is MDHEN and CDR2 is SYDVKM in the germline V gene. The CDR3 length is 17 residues. The chain's CDR3 is CASSSQAGGDLQETQYF. The CDR3 DNA reads TGTGCCAGCAGTTCACAAGCGGGGGGGGACCTACAAGAGACCCAGTACTTC. Together with reference TRBV28 and TRBJ2-5, the CDR3 gives the full variable domain: DVKVTQSSRYLVKRTGEKVFLECVQDMDHENMFWYRQDPGLGLRLIYFSYDVKMKEKGDIPEGYSVSREKKERFSLILESASTNQTSMYLCASSSQAGGDLQETQYFGPGTRLLVL.

This clone occurred a few times. The rearrangement links TRBV7-3 to TRBJ2-1, with D perhaps matching TRBD2 (5 bases). The germline V gene encodes CDR1 SGHTA and CDR2 FQGTGA. V was trimmed by 4 bases and J by 7 bases, leaving 14 bases between them. This CDR3 has 14 amino acids. The CDR3 loop reads CASSSRQRENEQFF. DNA of the CDR3: TGTGCCAGCAGCTCCCGGCAGAGGGAGAATGAGCAGTTCTTC.

The chain employs TRBV4-1 and TRBJ2-2; the D gene is possibly TRBD1 (6 bases). Trimming took 0 bases from V and 5 from J, leaving 13 bases between them. The CDR3 runs to 16 residues. Germline loops: CDR1 MGHRA, CDR2 YSYEKL. CDR3 loop: CASSQDPRGGTGELFF. CDR3 coding DNA: TGCGCCAGCAGCCAAGATCCCAGGGGTGGGACCGGGGAGCTGTTTTTT.

The CDR3 DNA reads as TGTGCCAGTCGTGGCGGCGAGTACACAGATACGCAGTATTTT. Its translation: CASRGGEYTDTQYF. The chain couples TRBV9 to TRBJ2-3; D is ambiguous. CDR3 length: 14 amino acids. CDR1 is SGDLS, CDR2 YYNGEE, per germline. Trimming shortened V by 8 bases and J by 2 bases, and 15 bases separated the two germline ends.

This rearrangement joins TRBV9 to TRBJ1-2, with no clear D. The CDR3 has 14 residues. Germline loops: CDR1 SGDLS, CDR2 YYNGEE. V was cut by 5 bases and J by 4 bases, with 15 bases left in between. CDR3 residues: CASRTDESFYGYTF. DNA of the CDR3: TGTGCCAGCAGGACGGACGAAAGCTTCTATGGCTACACCTTC.

Concerning this clone: This sample includes further DNA sequences coding for the same CDR3. The chain combines TRBV19 with TRBJ2-7; 7 bases fit TRBD1. J was trimmed by 5 bases and V by 2 bases; bases with no gene match: 3. This CDR3 has 13 residues. Germline CDR1 and CDR2: LNHDA and SQIVND (reference sequence). DNA of the CDR3: TGTGCCAGTAGTATACGAACAGGGGACGAGCAGTACTTC. It is translated as CASSIRTGDEQYF.

V and J are TRBV19 and TRBJ2-1; no clear D gene. Germline V CDR1 and CDR2: LNHDA, SQIVND (reference sequence). The CDR3 contains 15 residues. V was cut by 5 bases and J by 0 bases, with 11 bases left in between. The CDR3 reads CASSDWSNSYNEQFF. The CDR3 region has the DNA TGTGCCAGTAGTGATTGGAGTAACTCCTACAATGAGCAGTTCTTC.

Only one count was recorded for this clone. The chain is built from TRBV9 and TRBJ2-6; 9 bases align to TRBD2. V gave up 0 bases and J gave up 1 base; unmatched junction bases: 8. This CDR3 comprises 19 residues. The V gene's germline CDR1 is SGDLS and CDR2 YYNGEE. CDR3: CASSVGGSGRTSGANVLTF. The CDR3, as DNA: TGTGCCAGCAGCGTAGGTGGTAGCGGGAGAACGTCTGGGGCCAACGTCCTGACTTTC.